This T cell receptor beta chain was retrieved from a study of T-cell reconstitution after alpha-beta-depleted transplantation in children. Study outcomes and limitations: Reportedly, roughly two months post-transplant, alpha-beta T cells arose from several hundred expanded graft clones. Diversity and T-cell counts at one year after transplant derived mostly from new T cells.

About this clonotype: As yet, its antigen is unknown.

The CDR3 is made up of 16 amino acids. The germline gives CDR1 SGHVS, CDR2 FQNEAQ. Trimming took 5 bases from V and 9 from J; bases not matched to a gene: 14. Unique molecular identifiers tagged the TCRbeta library. TCRdb independently ran MiXCR on the PCR reads; one entry per CDR3 protein. This table holds about 980,000 distinct CDR3 sequences, about 26% found once. The TCR comes from a boy younger than two who had a stem cell transplant for SCID, so the T cells may come from the graft donor. The chain joins TRBV7-8 to TRBJ2-1, with TRBD1 identical over 9 bases. The sequences come from PBMCs, mostly from graft donor cells, collected 360 days after TCRalphabeta/CD19-depleted stem cell transplant. The CDR3 loop reads CASSKRGDRASSEQFF. The CDR3 DNA reads as TGTGCCAGCAGCAAGAGAGGGGACAGGGCCTCTAGTGAGCAGTTCTTC.